This entry lists 28 T cell receptor beta chains sequenced from one sample in a study of T-cell memory formation after mild COVID-19. In TCRdb, the 5' RACE reads were re-called with MiXCR into one record per CDR3 protein. The sample includes a few hundred thousand distinct CDR3 sequences, around 19% of them seen just once. Sample: PBMCs or a T cell subset sorted from them (not recorded which). Receptors were obtained from a man aged 18 to 35 who had mild COVID-19 (a few samples of this study predate the infection). Cell type and time point are not known.

The gene calls are TRBV7-9 and TRBJ2-1; D may be TRBD2 (6 bases). The CDR3 runs to 15 residues. Trimming took off 4 bases at V and 8 bases at J, with 18 bases between the two ends. From germline, CDR1 is SEHNR and CDR2 FQNEAQ (reference sequence). CDR3 sequence: CASSWGDSSLHEQFF. CDR3 DNA: TGTGCCAGCAGCTGGGGGGACTCGAGCCTACATGAGCAGTTCTTC.

The rearrangement links TRBV29-1 to TRBJ2-7, with TRBD1 as a possible D gene (6 bases). The V end was cut by 4 bases, the J end by 2 bases, with 12 bases between. The CDR3 has 13 residues. CDR1 and CDR2 (germline): SQVTM, ANQGSEA. CDR3 residues: CSVGLGHPYEQYF. The CDR3 nucleotides are TGCAGCGTTGGGTTGGGACACCCCTACGAGCAGTACTTC.

The chain links TRBV20-1 to TRBJ1-1; possibly TRBD1 for D (5 bases). Trimming stripped 1 base from V and 4 bases from J, with 22 bases between. Germline values: CDR1 DFQATT, CDR2 SNEGSKA (reference sequence). The length of the CDR3 is 17 residues. The CDR3 nucleotides are TGCAGTGCTAGAGCTCTTCACCTCCTTGAGGGGTCCACTGAAGCTTTCTTT. Translating it yields CSARALHLLEGSTEAFF.

This clonotype has just a few counts. The chain links TRBV19 to TRBJ1-5, with unresolved D. Germline V gene sequence: CDR1 LNHDA, CDR2 SQIVND (reference sequence). The CDR3 is 16 amino acids. V was pared by 2 bases and J by 0 bases, with 11 bases between. CDR3 nucleotide sequence: TGTGCCAGTAGTATACAGACACTCCTTAGCAATCAGCCCCAGCATTTT. Protein sequence: CASSIQTLLSNQPQHF.

The rearrangement links TRBV12-3 or TRBV12-4 to TRBJ2-4; D possibly corresponds to TRBD2 (6 bases). The CDR3 is made up of 16 amino acids. Between the trimmed V and J ends, which lost 7 bases and 3 bases, there was a span of 19 bases. CDR3 sequence reads: CASTDSGGRGKNIQYF. DNA for the CDR3: TGTGCCAGCACCGATTCCGGGGGTCGCGGCAAAAACATTCAGTACTTC.

The chain recombines TRBV5-5 with TRBJ2-7, with no clear D. V shed 7 bases and J shed 0 bases, with 17 bases lying between them. There are 15 residues in the CDR3. Germline V gene lookup returns CDR1 SGHKS and CDR2 YYEKEE (reference sequence). The chain's CDR3 is CASQVGPLDSYEQYF. CDR3 nucleotide sequence: TGTGCCAGCCAGGTTGGCCCGCTGGACTCCTACGAGCAGTACTTC.

A word on this clonotype: The conserved phenylalanine or tryptophan is not found at the CDR3 terminus, so this likely reflects a read error. It is unclear where the CDR3 begins or ends on the DNA, so no DNA is shown, and the CDR3 is as TCRdb lists it. This chain links TRBV20-1 with TRBJ1-1; the D call in the table, TRBD1, was not verified against the DNA. The germline gives CDR1 DFQATT, CDR2 SNEGSKA (reference sequence). A total of 12 residues make up the CDR3, ends included. CDR3: CSARAPGTGVGI.

V and J are TRBV15 and TRBJ2-7; 7 nucleotides agree with TRBD1. The CDR3 extends over 14 amino acids. Trimming cost V 5 bases and J 0 bases; bases outside gene matches: 4. Germline-derived CDR1 and CDR2 are LNHNV and YYDKDF (reference sequence). The CDR3 DNA is TGTGCCACCAGCGCACAGGGGAGCTCCTACGAGCAGTACGTC. As protein: CATSAQGSSYEQYV.

This clonotype came up a few times. The rearrangement joins TRBV29-1 to TRBJ1-4, with D possibly being TRBD1 (5 bases). The CDR3 contains 13 residues. CDR1 is SQVTM, CDR2 ANQGSEA, per germline. V dropped 1 base and J dropped 7 bases, with 10 bases sitting between them. CDR3 loop: CSVEGRAGEKLFF. CDR3 in DNA: TGCAGCGTTGAAGGCAGGGCGGGTGAAAAACTGTTTTTT.

This clonotype was recorded many times. This chain uses TRBV27 with TRBJ1-3; D gene unclear. The CDR3 runs 14 residues. Trimming removed 2 bases from V and 8 bases from J, with 13 bases in between. Germline CDR1 MNHEY, CDR2 SMNVEV (reference sequence). CDR3 coding DNA: TGTGCCAGCAGTTTACGCCCGTTTGAGGACACCATATATTTT. Translating gives CASSLRPFEDTIYF.

This clonotype was detected a few times. V and J are TRBV21-1 and TRBJ1-5; the table's D gene call, TRBD1, was not cross checked with the DNA. TRBV21-1 counts as a pseudogene. The CDR3 totals 18 residues. This CDR3 reads CASSNPDSTGDSNQPQHF. The CDR3 DNA follows: TGTGCCAGCAGCAATCCCGATTCGACAGGCGATAGCAATCAGCCCCAGCATTTT.

This clonotype was counted between two and nine times. The chain links TRBV5-1 to TRBJ2-2, with a possible D match to TRBD1 (6 bases). Between the trimmed V and J ends, which lost 0 bases and 2 bases, there was a span of 11 bases. The CDR3 is 16 amino acids. Looked up from germline, CDR1 is SGHRS and CDR2 is YFSETQ. The CDR3 sequence: CASSLGPDRNTGELFF. CDR3 DNA: TGCGCCAGCAGCTTGGGACCGGACAGAAACACCGGGGAGCTGTTTTTT.

A few counts support this clonotype. The chain has TRBV5-1 and TRBJ2-2; possibly TRBD2 for D (5 bases). With 0 bases removed from V and 5 bases from J, the gap between germline ends came to 17 bases. The CDR3 covers 17 residues. Germline V lookup: CDR1 SGHRS, CDR2 YFSETQ. For the CDR3, the DNA is TGCGCCAGCAGCTTGGCCTCAGGCAGCAGAGGGACCGGGGAGCTGTTTTTT. Its translation: CASSLASGSRGTGELFF.

This clonotype showed up just a few times. The CDR3: CASSRDSRNTEAFF. In DNA, the CDR3 is TGCGCCAGCAGCCGAGACAGTAGAAACACTGAAGCTTTCTTT. V is TRBV5-1 and J is TRBJ1-1, with D possibly being TRBD1 (5 bases). This CDR3 has 14 amino acids. V shed 4 bases and J shed 2 bases, with 12 bases lying between them. Germline CDR1 reads SGHRS; CDR2 reads YFSETQ.

This clonotype was observed a handful of times. The chain couples TRBV7-2 to TRBJ1-5; D remains unclear. This CDR3 contains 15 residues. The V end was cut by 1 base, the J end by 6 bases, with 13 bases between. Germline CDR1 is SGHTA and CDR2 is FQGNSA. The CDR3 spells CASSLVSGISQPQHF. CDR3 DNA: TGTGCCAGCAGCTTAGTTTCTGGGATCTCTCAGCCCCAGCATTTT.

In its sample, this clonotype was seen many times. One end of the junction varies from germline; a read error may be responsible. The gene calls are TRBV6-6 and TRBJ1-2; perhaps TRBD1 as D (6 bases). The CDR3 extends over 10 amino acids. Germline lookup yields CDR1 MNHNY and CDR2 SVGAGI (reference sequence). The CDR3 region is CASSSDSRSF. The CDR3 bases are TGTGCCAGCTCCTCGGACAGCAGAAGCTTC.

V gene TRBV10-3 combines with J gene TRBJ2-7; perhaps TRBD1 as D (7 bases). This CDR3 spans 13 amino acids. Between the trimmed V and J ends, which lost 11 bases and 2 bases, there was a span of 16 bases. From germline, CDR1 is ENHRY and CDR2 SYGVKD. CDR3 region: CAQSRGEAYEQYF. In nucleotides, the CDR3 is TGTGCCCAGTCCAGGGGGGAGGCCTACGAGCAGTACTTC.

Written as DNA, the CDR3 is TGTGCCAGCTCCCCGAGGCCAGGGCACCCCGACGGTGAGACCCAGTACTTC. Protein product: CASSPRPGHPDGETQYF. The genes are TRBV7-7 and TRBJ2-5; tentatively, D is TRBD1 (5 bases). Trimming took 8 bases from V and 5 from J, leaving 27 bases between them. The CDR3 has 17 residues. Germline V gene sequence: CDR1 SSHAT, CDR2 FNYEAQ (reference sequence).

V and J are TRBV20-1 and TRBJ2-2; no reliable D call. The germline V gene has CDR1 DFQATT and CDR2 SNEGSKA (reference sequence). The CDR3 has 13 residues. The germline V and J ends were trimmed by 0 bases and 0 bases, with 2 bases remaining between them. The CDR3 sequence: CSAREPNTGELFF. DNA of the CDR3: TGCAGTGCTAGAGAGCCGAACACCGGGGAGCTGTTTTTT.

This clonotype was picked up a small number of times. The chain couples TRBV7-3 to TRBJ2-5; tentatively, D is TRBD1 (7 bases). From germline, CDR1 is SGHTA and CDR2 FQGTGA. The CDR3 consists of 15 residues. V was shortened by 5 bases and J by 2 bases, with 15 bases between the two germline ends. The CDR3 here is CASSQNRGGQETQYF. In nucleotides, the CDR3 is TGTGCCAGCAGCCAAAACAGGGGAGGACAAGAGACCCAGTACTTC.

The chain has TRBV7-3 and TRBJ2-3; perhaps TRBD2 as D (5 bases). The CDR3 length is 15 residues. Trimming removed 0 bases from V and 0 bases from J, with 7 bases in between. CDR1 SGHTA and CDR2 FQGTGA come from the germline V gene. The CDR3 coding sequence is TGTGCCAGCAGCTTAACCGGGGTTAGCACAGATACGCAGTATTTT. Its translation: CASSLTGVSTDTQYF.

The chain joins TRBV7-2 to TRBJ2-5; unclear D gene. CDR3 length: 14 amino acids. Trimming shortened V by 0 bases and J by 4 bases, and 9 bases separated the two germline ends. Germline lookup yields CDR1 SGHTA and CDR2 FQGNSA. The CDR3 DNA follows: TGTGCCAGCAGCTTAGCGGTGAGCGTAGAGACCCAGTACTTC. Its translation: CASSLAVSVETQYF.

This chain joins TRBV11-2 and TRBJ2-7; no definite D call. V was pared by 3 bases and J by 6 bases, with 9 bases between. CDR1 and CDR2 from the germline V gene are SGHAT and FQNNGV. The length of the CDR3 is 12 residues. CDR3 nucleotides: TGTGCCAGCAGCTTCGGGCGAGGCGAGCAGTACTTC. Amino acid sequence: CASSFGRGEQYF.

The V call is TRBV5-5, the J call TRBJ1-2; no clear D. The V end was cut by 1 base, the J end by 7 bases, with 20 bases between. The CDR3 is 16 residues long. Germline V lookup: CDR1 SGHKS, CDR2 YYEKEE (reference sequence). The CDR3 coding sequence is TGTGCCAGCAGCTTGAAGGTCCCCGCGACACGGGGTGGCTACACCTTC. Its protein is CASSLKVPATRGGYTF.

This rearrangement joins TRBV5-1 to TRBJ2-5; 8 nucleotides align to TRBD2. The CDR3 covers 15 residues. Germline V gives CDR1 SGHRS, CDR2 YFSETQ. Unmatched junction bases numbered 9, after V lost 4 bases and J lost 4 bases. CDR3 nucleotide sequence: TGCGCCAGCAGCCATAGCGGGGAAACCGGAGAGACCCAGTACTTC. Residues: CASSHSGETGETQYF.

This chain's CDR3 is CASGDSFGTEAFF. CDR3 coding DNA: TGTGCCAGCGGGGACAGCTTTGGGACTGAAGCTTTCTTT. The V gene is TRBV7-2, the J gene TRBJ1-1; 7 bases fit TRBD1. The CDR3 has 13 amino acids. V was pared by 8 bases and J by 5 bases, with 8 bases of the junction left unmatched. CDR1 SGHTA and CDR2 FQGNSA come from the germline V gene.

This clonotype was seen only a few times. The rearrangement joins TRBV4-3 to TRBJ1-1, with D perhaps TRBD1 (5 bases). The germline CDR1 and CDR2 sequences are LGHNA and YSLEER. The CDR3 length is 17 residues. Trimming shortened V by 0 bases and J by 5 bases, and 19 bases separated the two germline ends. The CDR3 nucleotides are TGCGCCAGCAGCCAAGATGGAAGAAGGGGCCCGAGGACTGAAGCTTTCTTT. This encodes CASSQDGRRGPRTEAFF.

This clonotype was observed a few times. The chain couples TRBV5-6 to TRBJ1-1; D uncertain. With 1 base removed from V and 0 bases from J, the gap between germline ends came to 10 bases. This CDR3 spans 15 amino acids. Germline V gene sequence: CDR1 SGHDT, CDR2 YYEEEE. The CDR3 is CASSLKVLMNTEAFF. Written as DNA, the CDR3 is TGTGCCAGCAGCTTGAAGGTCCTGATGAACACTGAAGCTTTCTTT.